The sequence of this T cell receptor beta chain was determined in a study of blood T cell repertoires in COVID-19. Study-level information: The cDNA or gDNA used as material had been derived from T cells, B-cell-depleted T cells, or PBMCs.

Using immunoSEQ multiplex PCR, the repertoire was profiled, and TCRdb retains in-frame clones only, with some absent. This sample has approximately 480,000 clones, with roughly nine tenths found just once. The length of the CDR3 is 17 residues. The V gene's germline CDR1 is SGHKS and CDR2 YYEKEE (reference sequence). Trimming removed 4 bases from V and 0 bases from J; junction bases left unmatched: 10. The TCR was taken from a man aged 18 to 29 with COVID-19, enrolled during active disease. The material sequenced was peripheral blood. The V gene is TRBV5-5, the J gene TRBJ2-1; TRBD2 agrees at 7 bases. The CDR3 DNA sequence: TGTGCCAGCAGCCTCGGTGCGGGGGTTAGCTCCTACAATGAGCAGTTCTTC. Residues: CASSLGAGVSSYNEQFF.